This record concerns one TCR beta chain sequence. Its antigen is currently not known. Base qualities are not provided; no much larger clone lies one nucleotide away. Using the deep immunoSEQ assay, multiplex PCR amplified TCR CDR3 regions from genomic DNA. For each cell subset, the extracted genomic DNA was distributed evenly across all wells of several immunoSEQ 96-well plates, and each plate served as one replicate. For sorted subsets, approximately 190 ng of genomic DNA, equivalent to 25,000 to 35,000 T cell genomes, went into each replicate PCR. Purified libraries were measured with a Qubit 3.0 fluorometer, size-checked on a Bioanalyzer 2100, and measured again with the KAPA Library Quantification kit. A separate single-read 150-cycle Illumina NextSeq 550 flow cell was used to sequence each immunoSEQ 96-well plate. In the paper's pipeline: Because only junctional sequences without quality scores were contained in the immunoSEQ output, filtering matching that applied to full-length reads could not be performed. Sequences were annotated with PyIR, a Python wrapper for IgBLAST v1.9, and V/J genes and CDR3 were assigned using IMGT germline references. Any read was removed if the V/J assignment was weak (E-value above 1e-6), the CDR3 was missing, or the read contained stop codons, out-of-frame junctions, or ambiguous translated residues. V3J clonotypes were defined as sequences sharing an identical inferred V gene, J gene, and CDR3 amino acid sequence. Percentage overlap between repertoires was computed as shared unique clonotypes divided by the size of the smaller repertoire. Repertoire richness was assessed with RTK rarefaction, the Chao1 estimator, and Recon v2.1 estimates of unobserved clonotypes. Generation probabilities for all TCRbeta clonotypes obtained by the gDNA method from a few donors were computed using OLGA. Here the immuneACCESS table is served through TCRdb, limited to in-frame sequences with V and J called. Missing clones are a known gap in these copies; in checked studies unresolved V genes cover under half, and the rest lacks a known reason. The V and J calls and clone size were taken over from that table, and D and trimming were inferred from the DNA. Within this sample are a few million clones, with 85% to 95% of them counted one time only. Of the sample, 0.35% to 0.5% is held by the ten largest clones.

The sample is drawn from a study of shared clonotypes between healthy human individuals (TCRdb year 2020). Broadly, across the study: The cohort comprised a couple of women and three men aged 18 to 49 years. For each donor, CD4 naive and CD4 memory were each run on three plates, CD8 naive on two plates, and CD8 memory on one plate. The study deeply sequenced blood TCR repertoires of about five healthy adults to estimate repertoire size and the extent of clonotype sharing between individuals. To increase sequencing depth and limit assay-specific biases, different laboratories used diverse techniques to prepare libraries and sequence TCR repertoires. Each donor's leukapheresis produced roughly between about 0.9 and 9.5 billion PBMCs.

CDR1 and CDR2 are read off the germline V gene as SGHVS and FQNEAQ. V is shortened by 4 bases, J by 5 bases, and the region joining them spans 11 bases. The CDR3 has 13 amino acids, counting the end cysteine and phenylalanine. Of all the DNA, just the CDR3 is kept, 39 bases in frame from base 1. The donors were healthy, HIV-negative adults with no recently reported acute infections or vaccinations. Every donor was a Caucasian adult living in Nashville, Tennessee, USA. CD4+ T cells were enriched by magnetic negative selection; naive cells were then positively selected on CD45RA, and the negative fraction formed the memory subset. After blood collection by leukapheresis, PBMCs were isolated using Ficoll-Histopaque density gradient centrifugation and then cryopreserved in the vapor phase of liquid nitrogen. Purity and quantity of every magnetically sorted T cell population were checked by analytical flow cytometry. Genomic DNA was isolated from each sorted fraction and quantified by UV absorbance on a Nanodrop 2000c.

Summary of the overall study and its limitations: Based on pairwise subsampling, the degree of clonotype sharing among donors was expected to be affected by sequencing depth. Higher generation probabilities were observed for clonotypes shared by all four sorted-subset donors than for non-shared clonotypes. Incomplete sequencing was indicated by rarefaction of sorted-subset datasets, despite the large sequencing depth. Naive subsets generally had larger estimated clonotype richness than memory subsets did. Sampling was restricted to blood, and TCR repertoires in tissues likely differ from the TCR repertoires found in blood. The small number of donors limited the genetic and exposure-history diversity represented. Approximately 5% of naive CD4, 3.5% of naive CD8, approximately 2.2% of memory CD4, and 0.35% to 0.5% of memory CD8 clonotypes were shared across four donors.

This receptor was taken from a man younger than 30 in good health. Some clones in this sample may be carry-over from other donors' samples. The sequenced material came from naive CD4+ T cells from PBMCs. Reading the label with the study, this specimen's cell subset or site is: CD45RA+ positively selected. Recombination linked TRBV7-8 to TRBJ2-5, with no confident D gene call. The CDR3: CASSSLGFETQYF. The DNA is as follows: TGTGCCAGCAGCTCTTTGGGGTTTGAGACCCAGTACTTC. The CDR3, completed at both ends by the reference TRBV7-8 and TRBJ2-5 genes, gives the full variable domain GAGVSQSPRYKVAKRGQDVALRCDPISGHVSLFWYQQALGQGPEFLTYFQNEAQLDKSGLPSDRFFAERPEGSVSTLKIQRTQQEDSAVYLCASSSLGFETQYFGPGTRLLVL.